The next 27 T cell receptor beta chains were all read from a single sample in a study of cytomegalovirus exposure and HLA in healthy donors. Researchers ran the PCR with 60 Vbeta and 13 Jbeta primers. Measured with immunoSEQ multiplex PCR; TCRdb has only the in-frame clones, and not every one. The sample includes 150,000 to 200,000 clones, approximately 85% of them seen just once. Sequencing was performed on PBMCs. The origin of the receptors is a man younger than 35 in good health and CMV-seropositive.

Comments on this clone: Other DNA sequences in this sample translate to the same CDR3. The chain joins TRBV11-3 to TRBJ2-5, with D possibly being TRBD2 (6 bases). The CDR3 loop spans 15 amino acids. Germline-derived CDR1 and CDR2 are SGHNT and YENEEA. The V and J ends lost 5 bases and 3 bases respectively, with 16 bases between them. CDR3 DNA sequence: TGTGCCAGCAGCCTAGGTGGGCGCGGGGAAGAGACCCAGTACTTC. Protein sequence: CASSLGGRGEETQYF.

The rearrangement links TRBV11-2 to TRBJ1-1; D may be TRBD1 (5 bases). The CDR3 is made up of 13 amino acids. V lost 5 bases and J 5 bases, leaving 12 bases between the germline ends. The germline V gene has CDR1 SGHAT and CDR2 FQNNGV. CDR3 region: CASSMQGITEAFF. Written as DNA, the CDR3 is TGTGCCAGCAGCATGCAGGGTATTACTGAAGCTTTCTTT.

The genes are TRBV2 and TRBJ1-1, with 10 bases that match TRBD1. Germline V CDR1 and CDR2: SNHLY, FYNNEI. The V and J ends lost 5 bases and 10 bases, in that order; junction bases with no gene match: 10. CDR3 length: 14 residues. The chain's CDR3 is CASSLKRGTGVAFF. CDR3 DNA: TGTGCCAGCAGTCTGAAAAGGGGGACAGGGGTAGCTTTCTTT. The full variable domain, rest sourced from reference TRBV2 and TRBJ1-1, is EPEVTQTPSHQVTQMGQEVILRCVPISNHLYFYWYRQILGQKVEFLVSFYNNEISEKSEIFDDQFSVERPDGSNFTLKIRSTKLEDSAMYFCASSLKRGTGVAFFGQGTRLTVV.

The chain is built from TRBV5-6 and TRBJ1-1; 7 bases agree with TRBD1. The V segment lost 4 bases and the J segment 3 bases; nucleotides outside the gene matches: 9. The CDR3 contains 15 residues. Looked up from germline, CDR1 is SGHDT and CDR2 is YYEEEE. DNA for the CDR3: TGTGCCAGCAGCCGCGGACAGGTAGGGGACACTGAAGCTTTCTTT. It yields the protein CASSRGQVGDTEAFF.

The chain combines TRBV20-1 with TRBJ2-7; weak D call: TRBD1 (6 bases). The germline V gene encodes CDR1 DFQATT and CDR2 SNEGSKA (reference sequence). With 8 bases removed from V and 6 bases from J, the gap between germline ends came to 14 bases. The CDR3 runs to 11 residues. In DNA form, the CDR3 reads TGCAGTACTGACCGAGGGGGCGAGCAGTACTTC. It specifies CSTDRGGEQYF.

This chain connects TRBV7-8 to TRBJ2-3; a possible D gene is TRBD2 (5 bases). V lost 2 bases, J lost 5 bases, and 11 bases lay in between. The CDR3 contains 14 residues. Germline V gene lookup returns CDR1 SGHVS and CDR2 FQNEAQ. CDR3 DNA sequence: TGTGCCAGCAGCTTACGGGGATGGAGAGATACGCAGTATTTT. Amino acid sequence: CASSLRGWRDTQYF. The variable domain in full, with the rest retrieved from reference TRBV7-8 and TRBJ2-3, is GAGVSQSPRYKVAKRGQDVALRCDPISGHVSLFWYQQALGQGPEFLTYFQNEAQLDKSGLPSDRFFAERPEGSVSTLKIQRTQQEDSAVYLCASSLRGWRDTQYFGPGTRLTVL.

This clone has just one count. This chain links TRBV4-3 with TRBJ2-5, with D unresolved. The end of the DNA aligns better with TRBJ2-7, so the J call may be wrong. The CDR3 runs 13 residues. The germline gives CDR1 LGHNA, CDR2 YSLEER. CDR3 loop: CASSQAPAYEQYF. For the CDR3, the DNA is TGCGCCAGCAGCCAAGCCCCCGCCTACGAGCAGTACTTC.

The count of this clone is one. Mismatch with germline at one junction end may stem from a read error. This chain uses TRBV7-9 with TRBJ2-7; 11 bases map to TRBD1. The CDR3 is made up of 14 amino acids. Germline-derived CDR1 and CDR2 are SEHNR and FQNEAQ (reference sequence). In nucleotides, the CDR3 is TGTTCCAGCAGCCGGACAGGGGGCCTCTACGAGCAGTACTTC. The encoded protein is CSSSRTGGLYEQYF.

This rearrangement joins TRBV4-1 to TRBJ1-1; D is unresolved. This CDR3 is built from 16 residues. V was cut by 1 base and J by 5 bases, with 17 bases left in between. CDR1 and CDR2 (germline): MGHRA, YSYEKL. CDR3 nucleotides: TGCGCCAGCAGCCAAGTGGCGGGCTCTAGCTGGACTGAAGCTTTCTTT. Its protein is CASSQVAGSSWTEAFF.

CDR3 amino acids: CASSEANRGGEKLFF. For the CDR3, the DNA is TGTGCCAGCAGTGAAGCTAACAGGGGAGGCGAAAAACTGTTTTTT. The V gene is TRBV6-1, the J gene TRBJ1-4, with 7 positions matching TRBD1. The CDR3 has 15 residues. V shed 0 bases, J shed 8 bases, and the junction held 6 bases outside the gene matches. The germline CDR1 and CDR2 sequences are MNHNS and SASEGT.

The CDR3 coding sequence is TGTGCCAGCAGCGTGACAGGGGCCGGGACTGAAGCTTTCTTT. It codes for CASSVTGAGTEAFF. The genes are TRBV9 and TRBJ1-1; 8 bases line up with TRBD1. The CDR3 consists of 14 residues. Looked up from germline, CDR1 is SGDLS and CDR2 is YYNGEE. V gave up 2 bases and J gave up 5 bases; unmatched junction bases: 5.

The gene calls are TRBV7-3 and TRBJ2-1; 12 positions match TRBD2. The J segment lost 9 bases and the V segment lost 6 bases, leaving 9 bases of the junction unmatched. CDR1 is SGHTA and CDR2 is FQGTGA in the germline V gene. The CDR3 covers 15 residues. CDR3 amino acids: CASRPLAGGHGEQFF. For the CDR3, the DNA is TGTGCCAGCAGACCTCTAGCGGGGGGGCATGGTGAGCAGTTCTTC.

The rearrangement links TRBV27 to TRBJ2-5, with D possibly TRBD1 on 6 matching bases. The last part of the DNA fits TRBJ2-7 better; the J call may be wrong. CDR3 length: 14 amino acids. Germline V gene data show CDR1 as MNHEY and CDR2 as SMNVEV (reference sequence). CDR3 residues: CASSFDRRTYEQYF. The DNA of the CDR3 is TGTGCCAGCAGCTTCGACAGGAGGACCTACGAGCAGTACTTC.

In its sample, this clone was seen once. The rearrangement links TRBV7-2 to TRBJ2-6; 8 nucleotides agree with TRBD1. The CDR3 has 18 residues. Trimming cost V 5 bases and J 2 bases; bases outside gene matches: 11. Germline CDR1 and CDR2: SGHTA and FQGNSA. In nucleotides, the CDR3 is TGTGCCAGCAGCCCTCGTGGCAGGGGGCACCCTGGGGCCAACGTCCTGACTTTC. This sequence encodes CASSPRGRGHPGANVLTF.

This clone was observed once. V and J are TRBV5-1 and TRBJ1-1, with D unresolved. There are 15 residues in the CDR3. The germline V and J ends were trimmed by 4 bases and 1 base, with 14 bases remaining between them. The V gene's germline CDR1 is SGHRS and CDR2 YFSETQ. DNA for the CDR3: TGCGCCAGCAGCGGTTGCGGGTCGACGAACACTGAAGCTTTCTTT. Translation gives CASSGCGSTNTEAFF.

Only one count was recorded for this clone. V gene TRBV5-1 combines with J gene TRBJ2-5, with 7 bases fitting TRBD1. This CDR3 has 15 amino acids. Per germline, CDR1 SGHRS and CDR2 YFSETQ. The V and J ends lost 5 bases and 5 bases, in that order; junction bases with no gene match: 12. The CDR3: CASSETGYGGETQYF. The CDR3 DNA reads TGCGCCAGCAGTGAGACAGGGTACGGTGGGGAGACCCAGTACTTC.

In DNA, the CDR3 is TGTGCCTGGAGGCGGACAGGGGGAACCGGGGAGCTGTTTTTT. Its translation is CAWRRTGGTGELFF. The rearrangement joins TRBV30 to TRBJ2-2; 10 positions agree with TRBD1. Trimming cost V 3 bases and J 5 bases; bases outside gene matches: 3. Per the germline V gene, CDR1 is GTSNPN and CDR2 is SVGIG (reference sequence). This CDR3 region has 14 residues.

This chain links TRBV5-1 with TRBJ1-1; TRBD1 matches at 8 bases. V was clipped by 4 bases and J by 10 bases; unmatched bases: 6. Per the germline V gene, CDR1 is SGHRS and CDR2 is YFSETQ. This CDR3 is built from 12 residues. CDR3 sequence reads: CASSGDRGLAFF. The CDR3 nucleotides are TGCGCCAGCAGCGGAGACAGGGGATTAGCTTTCTTT.

This rearrangement joins TRBV29-1 to TRBJ1-1; D is perhaps TRBD1 (6 bases). The CDR3 is 13 amino acids. Trimming removed 6 bases at V and 0 bases at J, with 11 bases between. Germline V lookup: CDR1 SQVTM, CDR2 ANQGSEA. CDR3 in DNA: TGCAGCGTGGCGACAGGCATGAACACTGAAGCTTTCTTT. It yields the protein CSVATGMNTEAFF.

A word on this clone: One junction end does not reproduce the germline sequence, and a read error may be involved. The chain recombines TRBV7-9 with TRBJ2-3; D gene ambiguous. The CDR3 runs to 13 residues. From germline, CDR1 is SEHNR and CDR2 FQNEAQ (reference sequence). In DNA, the CDR3 is TGTTCCAGCAGCTTACCCGTCACAGATACGCAGTATTTT. Encoded protein: CSSSLPVTDTQYF.

The chain uses TRBV27 and TRBJ2-7, with 9 nucleotides matching TRBD1. The CDR3 is 14 amino acids. J was trimmed by 6 bases and V by 5 bases; bases with no gene match: 8. The germline CDR1 and CDR2 sequences are MNHEY and SMNVEV (reference sequence). The CDR3 loop is CASSLQDRGFEQYF. Here the CDR3 DNA reads TGTGCCAGCAGTCTTCAGGACAGGGGATTCGAGCAGTACTTC.

This chain links TRBV18 with TRBJ2-3, with 8 nucleotides matching TRBD2. Trimming at V came to 4 bases and at J to 6 bases, leaving 6 bases not matched to a gene. CDR3 length equals 14 residues. The germline V gene has CDR1 KGHSH and CDR2 LQKENI. The CDR3 DNA is TGTGCCAGCTCACGGGAACGGGGGGGCGATACGCAGTATTTT. Protein sequence: CASSRERGGDTQYF.

The V and J genes are TRBV4-3 and TRBJ2-3; TRBD2 aligns across 7 bases. CDR1 is LGHNA, CDR2 YSLEER, per germline. The CDR3 is made up of 14 amino acids. The V and J ends lost 4 bases and 4 bases, in that order; junction bases with no gene match: 5. In DNA, the CDR3 is TGCGCCAGCAGCCCAGGACTAGTTGCAGATACGCAGTATTTT. Translation gives CASSPGLVADTQYF.

V usage is TRBV7-9 and J usage is TRBJ2-1, with a weak D call TRBD1 (6 bases). Germline V gene data show CDR1 as SEHNR and CDR2 as FQNEAQ (reference sequence). There are 15 residues in the CDR3. V was clipped by 2 bases and J by 8 bases, with 16 bases between them. The CDR3 loop is CASSLHDGQIYEQFF. The CDR3 DNA follows: TGTGCCAGCAGCTTACACGATGGACAGATCTATGAGCAGTTCTTC.

CDR3 amino acids: CASSLRSAGPYNEQFF. CDR3 DNA sequence: TGTGCCAGCAGCTTAAGGTCGGCAGGGCCGTACAATGAGCAGTTCTTC. V and J are TRBV7-8 and TRBJ2-1; D might be TRBD1 (5 bases). The CDR3 length is 16 residues. Germline values: CDR1 SGHVS, CDR2 FQNEAQ. Trimming removed 2 bases from V and 4 bases from J, with 15 bases in between.

The V call is TRBV5-1, the J call TRBJ2-3; 11 nucleotides agree with TRBD2. CDR1 and CDR2 from the germline V gene are SGHRS and YFSETQ. The CDR3 spans 16 residues. The V gene end was trimmed by 1 base and the J gene end by 2 bases; junction bases not matched to a gene: 3. CDR3 sequence (DNA): TGCGCCAGCAGCTTGCATAGCGGGGGGGTCACAGATACGCAGTATTTT. Its protein product is CASSLHSGGVTDTQYF.

In this sample, this clone turned up once. The chain recombines TRBV7-9 with TRBJ2-7, with TRBD1 matching over 7 bases. V shed 5 bases, J shed 5 bases, and the junction held 6 bases outside the gene matches. Per the germline V gene, CDR1 is SEHNR and CDR2 is FQNEAQ (reference sequence). CDR3 length equals 13 residues. CDR3 in DNA: TGTGCCAGCAGCCCTACAGGGGCCGACGAGCAGTACTTC. Translating gives CASSPTGADEQYF.